The next 3 T cell receptor beta chains were all read from a single sample in a study of CD8 T cells in ankylosing spondylitis. TCRdb re-called the 5' RACE reads with MiXCR, one entry per CDR3 protein. The sample lists 130,000 or so distinct CDR3 sequences; approximately 10% were seen once. The sequenced sample was blood, either unsorted or a sorted T cell fraction (not recorded which). The origin of the receptors is a female donor with ankylosing spondylitis or in good health (not recorded which).

This clonotype was detected ten times or more. This chain links TRBV6-5 with TRBJ1-4, with 7 bases that match TRBD1. V lost 4 bases to trimming and J lost 0 bases; unmatched junction nucleotides: 11. Germline V CDR1 and CDR2: MNHEY, SVGAGI. CDR3 length equals 18 residues. CDR3 in DNA: TGTGCCAGCAGTTCTGAAGACAGGGCGAATGCAACTAATGAAAAACTGTTTTTT. Amino acid sequence: CASSSEDRANATNEKLFF.

This clonotype was detected ten times or more. The chain uses TRBV12-3 or TRBV12-4 and TRBJ2-7; D perhaps matches TRBD1 (6 bases). Trimming shortened V by 4 bases and J by 3 bases, and 7 bases separated the two germline ends. CDR3 length equals 12 residues. This CDR3 reads CASSSDSYEQYF. The CDR3 DNA is TGTGCCAGCAGTTCGGACAGCTACGAGCAGTACTTC.

In its sample, this clonotype was seen many times. The V call is TRBV28, the J call TRBJ1-5; 10 bases align to TRBD1. CDR3 length: 15 residues. J gave up 1 base and V 11 bases, and 8 bases lay outside the gene matches. Germline V CDR1 and CDR2: MDHEN, SYDVKM. The CDR3 sequence: CAAGTGVGSNQPQHF. In nucleotides, the CDR3 is TGTGCCGCGGGGACAGGGGTCGGGAGCAATCAGCCCCAGCATTTT. Full variable domain (remainder filled in from reference TRBV28 and TRBJ1-5): DVKVTQSSRYLVKRTGEKVFLECVQDMDHENMFWYRQDPGLGLRLIYFSYDVKMKEKGDIPEGYSVSREKKERFSLILESASTNQTSMYLCAAGTGVGSNQPQHFGDGTRLSIL.